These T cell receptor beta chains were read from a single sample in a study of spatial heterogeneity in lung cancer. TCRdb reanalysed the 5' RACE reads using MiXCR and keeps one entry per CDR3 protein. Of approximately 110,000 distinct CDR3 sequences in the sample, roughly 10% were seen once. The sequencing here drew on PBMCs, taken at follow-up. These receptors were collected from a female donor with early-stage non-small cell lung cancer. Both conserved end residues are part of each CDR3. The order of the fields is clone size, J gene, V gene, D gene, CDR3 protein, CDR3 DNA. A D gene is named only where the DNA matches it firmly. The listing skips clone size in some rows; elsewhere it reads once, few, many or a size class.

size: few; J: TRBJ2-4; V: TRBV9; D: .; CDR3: CASSPMAGKNIQYF; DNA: TGTGCCAGCAGCCCAATGGCGGGGAAAAACATTCAGTACTTC
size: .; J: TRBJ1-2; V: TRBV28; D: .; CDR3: CASSPKNTGNYGYTF; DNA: TGTGCCAGCAGTCCGAAGAATACAGGGAACTATGGCTACACCTTC
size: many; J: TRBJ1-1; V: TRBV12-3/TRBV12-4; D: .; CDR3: CASSLRSDTEAFF; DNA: TGTGCCAGCAGTTTAAGGAGTGACACTGAAGCTTTCTTT
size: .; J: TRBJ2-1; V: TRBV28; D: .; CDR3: CASSLFAGQSYNEQFF; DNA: TGTGCCAGCAGTTTATTCGCCGGTCAGTCTTACAATGAGCAGTTCTTC
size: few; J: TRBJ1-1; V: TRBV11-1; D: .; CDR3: CASSLDRNAGAFF; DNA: TGTGCCAGCAGCTTAGACAGGAACGCCGGAGCTTTCTTT
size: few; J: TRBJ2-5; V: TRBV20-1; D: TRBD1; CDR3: CSPHPGQRKETQYF; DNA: TGCAGTCCCCACCCGGGACAGAGAAAAGAGACCCAGTACTTC
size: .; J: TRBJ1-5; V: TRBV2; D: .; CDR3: CASSENGGRNQPQHF; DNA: TGTGCCAGCAGTGAAAACGGGGGCCGCAATCAGCCCCAGCATTTT
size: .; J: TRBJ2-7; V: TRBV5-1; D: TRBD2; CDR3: CASSYGTSGSYEQYF; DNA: TGCGCCAGCAGCTACGGGACTAGCGGGAGCTACGAGCAGTACTTC
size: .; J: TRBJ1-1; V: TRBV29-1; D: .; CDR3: CSARGASNTEAFF; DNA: TGCAGCGCCCGGGGGGCCTCTAACACTGAAGCTTTCTTT
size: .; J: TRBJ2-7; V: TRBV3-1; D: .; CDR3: CASSQAASSSYEQYF; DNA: TGTGCCAGCAGCCAAGCGGCTTCAAGCTCCTACGAGCAGTACTTC
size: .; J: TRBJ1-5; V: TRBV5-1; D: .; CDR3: CASSFSGSGQPQHF; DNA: TGCGCCAGCAGCTTTTCAGGGAGCGGGCAGCCCCAGCATTTT
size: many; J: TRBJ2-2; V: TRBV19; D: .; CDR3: CASSNFQGMDTGELFF; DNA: TGTGCCAGTAGTAACTTCCAGGGAATGGACACCGGGGAGCTGTTTTTT
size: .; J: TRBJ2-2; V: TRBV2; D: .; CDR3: CASSVNTGTGELFF; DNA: TGTGCCAGCAGTGTTAATACAGGGACCGGGGAGCTGTTTTTT
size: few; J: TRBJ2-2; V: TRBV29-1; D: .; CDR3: CSVAWEAGRGELFF; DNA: TGCAGCGTTGCCTGGGAGGCAGGGCGTGGGGAGCTGTTTTTT
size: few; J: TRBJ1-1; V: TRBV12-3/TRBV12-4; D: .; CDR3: CASMRSEGRNTEAFF; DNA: TGTGCCAGCATGAGAAGTGAGGGTCGGAACACTGAAGCTTTCTTT
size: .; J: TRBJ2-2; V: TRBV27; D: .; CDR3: CASSLRSGLSTGELFF; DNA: TGTGCCAGCAGTTTAAGATCGGGATTATCCACCGGGGAGCTGTTTTTT
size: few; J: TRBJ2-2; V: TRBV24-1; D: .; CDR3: CATRESNTGELFF; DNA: TGTGCCACCAGGGAATCGAACACCGGGGAGCTGTTTTTT
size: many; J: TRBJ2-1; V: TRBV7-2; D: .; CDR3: CASSPGLPTQFEQFF; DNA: TGTGCCAGCAGTCCGGGACTGCCCACACAATTTGAGCAGTTCTTC
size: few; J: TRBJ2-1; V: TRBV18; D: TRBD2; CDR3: CASSPGLAKGYNEQFF; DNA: TGTGCCAGCTCGCCCGGACTAGCGAAGGGATACAATGAGCAGTTCTTC
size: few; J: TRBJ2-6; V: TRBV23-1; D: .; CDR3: CASLPLVRSAGANVLTF; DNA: TGCGCCAGCCTCCCCCTCGTGAGGTCGGCTGGGGCCAACGTCCTGACTTTC
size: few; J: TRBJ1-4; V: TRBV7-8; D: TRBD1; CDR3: CASRPGQGFLLNEKLFF; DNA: TGTGCCAGCAGACCGGGACAGGGCTTCTTGCTTAATGAAAAACTGTTTTTT
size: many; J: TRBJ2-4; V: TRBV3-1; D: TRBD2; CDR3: CASSRGLAGAKNIQYF; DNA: TGTGCCAGCAGCCGGGGACTAGCGGGAGCCAAAAACATTCAGTACTTC
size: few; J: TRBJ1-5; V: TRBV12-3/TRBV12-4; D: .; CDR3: CASSFIVQPQHF; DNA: TGTGCCAGCAGTTTTATTGTACAGCCCCAGCATTTT
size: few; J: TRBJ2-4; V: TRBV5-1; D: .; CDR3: CASSHGASKNIQYF; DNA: TGCGCCAGCAGTCATGGAGCGAGTAAAAACATTCAGTACTTC
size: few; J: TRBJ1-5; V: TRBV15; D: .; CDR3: CATSRARHSNQPQHF; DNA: TGTGCCACCAGCAGAGCCCGCCATAGCAATCAGCCCCAGCATTTT
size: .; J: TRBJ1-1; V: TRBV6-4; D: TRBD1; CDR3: CASSLDRGPNTEAFF; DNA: TGTGCCAGCAGCCTAGACAGGGGGCCGAACACTGAAGCTTTCTTT
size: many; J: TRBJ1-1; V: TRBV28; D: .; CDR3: CASSYRVNTEAFF; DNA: TGTGCCAGCAGTTACAGAGTGAACACTGAAGCTTTCTTT
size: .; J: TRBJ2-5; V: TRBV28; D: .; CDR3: CASSTHDQETQCF; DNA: TGTGCCAGCAGTACTCATGACCAAGAGACCCAGTGCTTC
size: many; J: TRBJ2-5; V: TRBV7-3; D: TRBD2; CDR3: CASSSLASETQYF; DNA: TGTGCCAGCAGCTCACTAGCGTCGGAGACCCAGTACTTC